This is a list of T cell receptor beta chains from one sample in a study of blood T cell repertoires in COVID-19. Data came from immunoSEQ multiplex PCR; TCRdb stores just in-frame clones and leaves some out. Here the sample spans roughly 180,000 clones, roughly 79% being singletons. Sequencing was done on a sample of peripheral blood. The receptors derive from a woman in her thirties or forties with COVID-19, enrolled during active disease. CDR3s include the opening cysteine and the closing phenylalanine or tryptophan. Fields, in order: V gene, D gene, J gene, clone size, CDR3 DNA, CDR3 protein. A D gene is named only where the DNA matches it firmly. Clone size is not always given. Where it is, it says once, few, many or a class for expanded clones.

TRBV30,-,TRBJ2-5,-,TGTGCCTGGAGTCCCCAGGGAGAGACCCAGTACTTC,CAWSPQGETQYF
TRBV2,TRBD1,TRBJ2-7,once,TGTGCCAGCAGTCTAAGGGACAGAGACTACGAGCAGTACTTC,CASSLRDRDYEQYF
TRBV9,TRBD1,TRBJ2-3,-,TGTGCCAGCAGCACAGACAAGAACAGGGGGCGAGCGATGCAGTATTTT,CASSTDKNRGRAMQYF
TRBV3-1/TRBV3-2,-,TRBJ2-1,-,TGTGCCAGCAGCCTTCTTAGTTCCTACAATGAGCAGTTCTTC,CASSLLSSYNEQFF
TRBV6-1,-,TRBJ1-6,-,TGTGCCAGCAGTGAAGTTGACGGAGATAATTCACCCCTCCACTTT,CASSEVDGDNSPLHF
TRBV5-5,TRBD1,TRBJ1-1,-,TGTGCCAGCAGCCTTCGACAGGGGGATACTGAAGCTTTCTTT,CASSLRQGDTEAFF
TRBV2,-,TRBJ2-6,-,TGTGCCAGGCGGGACGGAGTCTCTGGGGCCAACGTCCTGACTTTC,CARRDGVSGANVLTF
TRBV11-2,TRBD1,TRBJ1-4,-,TGTGCCAGCAGCTTTAGGGGACAGAATGAAAAACTGTTTTTT,CASSFRGQNEKLFF
TRBV2,TRBD1,TRBJ1-2,-,TGTGCCAGCCTGACAGGGAAGCTCGAGGGCTACACCTTC,CASLTGKLEGYTF
TRBV10-3,-,TRBJ2-7,-,TGTGCCATCTCAACAGGATCTGTGTGGGAGCAGTACTTC,CAISTGSVWEQYF
TRBV7-6,-,TRBJ1-5,-,TGTGCCAGCAGCTTAGTGTCTGGGCAAGTCCATCAGCCCCAGCATTTT,CASSLVSGQVHQPQHF
TRBV20-1,-,TRBJ1-5,few,TGCAGTGCTAGTCACGCGAACAATCAGCCCCAGCATTTT,CSASHANNQPQHF
TRBV29-1,-,TRBJ2-7,-,TGCAGCGTTGAGGGAGATCAGCGGGAGCAGTACTTC,CSVEGDQREQYF
TRBV18,-,TRBJ2-5,-,TGTGCCAGCTCACCCGGAGAGACCCAGTACTTC,CASSPGETQYF
TRBV10-3,-,TRBJ2-2,-,TGTGCCATCAGTGAGTCAAACACGAACACCGGGGAGCTGTTTTTT,CAISESNTNTGELFF
TRBV7-2,-,TRBJ1-6,-,TGTGCCAGCAGCCCCGAACAACGGGCCTATAATTCACCCCTCCACTTT,CASSPEQRAYNSPLHF
TRBV9,-,TRBJ1-3,-,TGTGCCAGCAGCACGCCGGGGTCCTCTGGAAACACCATATATTTT,CASSTPGSSGNTIYF
TRBV28,-,TRBJ2-3,-,TGTGCCAGCAGTTTAACGGAGGGGTCTACGCAGTATTTT,CASSLTEGSTQYF
TRBV27,-,TRBJ2-5,-,TGTGCCAGCAGTTTAACTCACAGGGCCGAGACCCAGTACTTC,CASSLTHRAETQYF
TRBV28,TRBD1,TRBJ1-6,-,TGTGCCAGCAGTACCTATCCCACAGGGGAGAATTCACCCCTCCACTTT,CASSTYPTGENSPLHF
TRBV18,TRBD2,TRBJ2-3,-,TGTGCCAGCTCACCTCCACTAGCGTCCGGGACAGATACGCAGTATTTT,CASSPPLASGTDTQYF
TRBV18,TRBD2,TRBJ2-2,-,TGTGCCAGCTCACCATCCCGGACTAGCGGGTTCGAGAACACCGGGGAGCTGTTTTTT,CASSPSRTSGFENTGELFF
TRBV28,-,TRBJ2-7,-,TGTGCCAGCAGCCTGGGTGATTGGCGGTATTACGAGCAGTACTTC,CASSLGDWRYYEQYF
TRBV28,-,TRBJ1-2,-,TGTGCCAGCAGCCAGAACAGCTATGGCTACACCTTC,CASSQNSYGYTF
TRBV11-3,TRBD2,TRBJ2-3,-,TGTGCCAGCAGCGCCGGACTAGCGGGAGCAACAGATACGCAGTATTTT,CASSAGLAGATDTQYF
TRBV10-3,-,TRBJ2-1,-,TGTGCCATCAGCGCAACCAGCGGAAGGAACAATGAGCAGTTCTTC,CAISATSGRNNEQFF
TRBV5-4,TRBD1,TRBJ2-7,-,TGTGCCAGCAGCTTGGGTGGACAGGGGGCTTTCTCCTACGAGCAGTACTTC,CASSLGGQGAFSYEQYF
TRBV2,-,TRBJ1-2,-,TGTGCCAGCAGTGAAGACTCGACGGCGGTGTATAACTATGGCTACACCTTC,CASSEDSTAVYNYGYTF
TRBV30,-,TRBJ1-4,-,TGTGCCTGGAGGCCCAGGGGCGAGGGTGAAAAACTGTTTTTT,CAWRPRGEGEKLFF
TRBV28,-,TRBJ2-5,-,TGTGCCAGCAGTCCTCGCGGAGGACAGTACTTC,CASSPRGGQYF
TRBV27,-,TRBJ1-2,-,TGTGCCAGCAGGGGGGCTATTGGCTATGGCTACACCTTC,CASRGAIGYGYTF